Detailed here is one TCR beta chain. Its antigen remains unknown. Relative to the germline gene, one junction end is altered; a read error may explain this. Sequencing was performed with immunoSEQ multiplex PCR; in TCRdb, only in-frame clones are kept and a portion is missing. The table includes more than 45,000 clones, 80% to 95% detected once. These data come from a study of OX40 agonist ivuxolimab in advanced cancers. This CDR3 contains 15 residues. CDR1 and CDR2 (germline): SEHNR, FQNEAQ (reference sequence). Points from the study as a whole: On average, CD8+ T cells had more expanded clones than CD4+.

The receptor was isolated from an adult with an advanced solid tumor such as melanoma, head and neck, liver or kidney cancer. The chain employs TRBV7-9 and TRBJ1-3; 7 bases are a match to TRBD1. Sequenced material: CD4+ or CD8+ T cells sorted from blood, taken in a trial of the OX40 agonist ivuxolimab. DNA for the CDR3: TGTGCCAGCAGCCTAGCTGACAGGGCTGGAAACACCATATATTTT. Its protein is CASSLADRAGNTIYF.